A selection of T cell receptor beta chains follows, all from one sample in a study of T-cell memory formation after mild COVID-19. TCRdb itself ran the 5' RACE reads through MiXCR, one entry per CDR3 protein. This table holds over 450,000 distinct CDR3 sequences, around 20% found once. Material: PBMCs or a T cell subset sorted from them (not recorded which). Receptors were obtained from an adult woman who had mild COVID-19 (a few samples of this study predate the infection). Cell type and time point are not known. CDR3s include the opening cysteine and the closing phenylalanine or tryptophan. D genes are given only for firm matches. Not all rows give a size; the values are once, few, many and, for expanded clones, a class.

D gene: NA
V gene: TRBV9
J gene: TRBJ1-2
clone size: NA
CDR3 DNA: TGTGCCAGCGTCAGGGGAACCGGCTATGGCTACACCTTC
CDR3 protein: CASVRGTGYGYTF

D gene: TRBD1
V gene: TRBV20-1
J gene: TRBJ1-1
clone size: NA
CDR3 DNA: TGCAGTGCCCTTGGGACAGGAGATACTGAAGCTTTCTTT
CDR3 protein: CSALGTGDTEAFF

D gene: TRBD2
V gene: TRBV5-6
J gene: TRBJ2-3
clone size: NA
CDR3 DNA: TGTGCCAGCAGCCGCGGGACTAGCCCGCGGGATACGCAGTATTTT
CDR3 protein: CASSRGTSPRDTQYF

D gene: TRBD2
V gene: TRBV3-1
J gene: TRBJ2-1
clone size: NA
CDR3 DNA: TGTGCCAGCAGTAATGCGGGAGAAGGAAATGAGCAGTTCTTC
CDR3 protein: CASSNAGEGNEQFF

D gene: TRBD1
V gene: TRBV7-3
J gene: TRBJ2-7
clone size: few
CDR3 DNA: TGTGCCAGCAGCTTAATCGGTTGGACCCGGGACAGGGGAGGCATGGAGCAGTACTTC
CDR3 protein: CASSLIGWTRDRGGMEQYF

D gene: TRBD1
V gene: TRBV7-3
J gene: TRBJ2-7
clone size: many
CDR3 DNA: TGTGCCAGCAGCTCCACAGGGGTTGAGCAGTACTTC
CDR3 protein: CASSSTGVEQYF

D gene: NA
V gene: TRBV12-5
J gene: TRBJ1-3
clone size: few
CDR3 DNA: TGTGCTAGTGGTTTGGACGACGGGGGTCCGATCTTTTCTGGAAACACCATATATTTT
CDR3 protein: CASGLDDGGPIFSGNTIYF

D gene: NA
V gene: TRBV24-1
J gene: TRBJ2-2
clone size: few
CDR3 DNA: TGTGCCACCAGTGATTTTGTAGGGGACAACACCGGGGAGCTGTTTTTT
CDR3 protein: CATSDFVGDNTGELFF

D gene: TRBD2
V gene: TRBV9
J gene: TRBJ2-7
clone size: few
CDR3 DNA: TGTGCCAGCAGCGGGGGACTAGCGGGCGGTGTCGAGCAGTACTTC
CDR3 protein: CASSGGLAGGVEQYF

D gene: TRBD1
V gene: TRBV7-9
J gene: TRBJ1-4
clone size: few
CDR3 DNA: TGTGCCAGCAGCTCAAGCCGGGACAGGGCGAATGAAAAACTGTTTTTT
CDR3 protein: CASSSSRDRANEKLFF

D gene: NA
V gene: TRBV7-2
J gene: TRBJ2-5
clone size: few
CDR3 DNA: TGTGCCAGCAGCTTAGATACCGGGGGTGGTGGGACCCAGTACTTC
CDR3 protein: CASSLDTGGGGTQYF

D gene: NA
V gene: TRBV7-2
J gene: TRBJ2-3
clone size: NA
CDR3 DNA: TGTGCCAGCAGCCAAGACTACCTTAGCACAGATACGCAGTATTTT
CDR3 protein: CASSQDYLSTDTQYF

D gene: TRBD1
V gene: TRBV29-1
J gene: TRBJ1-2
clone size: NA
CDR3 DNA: TGCAGCGTACCATCGGGACAGGGGTATGGCTACACCTTC
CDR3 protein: CSVPSGQGYGYTF

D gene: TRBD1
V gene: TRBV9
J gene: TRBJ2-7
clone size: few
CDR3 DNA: TGTGCCAGCAGCGTAGCACAGGGGGCTGTCTACGAGCAGTACTTC
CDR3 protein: CASSVAQGAVYEQYF

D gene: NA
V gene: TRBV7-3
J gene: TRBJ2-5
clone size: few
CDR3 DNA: TGTGCCAGCAGCTTAGGGGGCTGGGGGGAGACCCAGTACTTC
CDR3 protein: CASSLGGWGETQYF

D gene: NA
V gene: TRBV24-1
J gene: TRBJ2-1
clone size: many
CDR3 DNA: TGTGCCACCAGTGATTCGACAGGTCCAAACTGGGGTGAGCAGTTCTTC
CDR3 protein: CATSDSTGPNWGEQFF

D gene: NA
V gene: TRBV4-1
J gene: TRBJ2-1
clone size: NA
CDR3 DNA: TGCGCCAGCAGCCAAGTCGATATGGGGTTTTTCTCCTACAATGAGCAGTTCTTC
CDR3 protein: CASSQVDMGFFSYNEQFF

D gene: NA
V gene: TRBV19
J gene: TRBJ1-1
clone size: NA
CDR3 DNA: TGTGCCACCGATCAGAGGAGGGAGACCACTGAAGCTTTCTTT
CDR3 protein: CATDQRRETTEAFF

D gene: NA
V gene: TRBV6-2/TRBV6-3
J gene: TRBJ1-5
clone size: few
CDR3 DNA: TGTGCCAGCAAAGGTTCTGGGAATCAGCCCCAGCATTTT
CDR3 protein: CASKGSGNQPQHF

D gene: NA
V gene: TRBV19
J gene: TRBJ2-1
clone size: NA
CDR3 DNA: TGTGCCAGTAGTCTGACTGGGACAATCCCCAATGAGCAGTTCTTC
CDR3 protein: CASSLTGTIPNEQFF